This T cell receptor (beta chain) comes out of a study of T cells after yellow fever vaccination (dated by TCRdb to 2018 to 2020). The study in broad terms: The SMART-Seq v4 Ultra Low Input RNA kit was used to prepare libraries from fractions with low cell numbers. Two healthy male donors made up the cohort, one aged 18 to 29 years and the other aged 30 to 39 years. Blood samples were taken at several timepoints before and after primary and secondary immunization, and bulk PBMC replicates and cell subsets were isolated. To follow T-cell clones before and after both primary and booster YFV17D yellow fever vaccination, bulk TCR alpha and beta repertoires underwent longitudinal sequencing. Broader findings and caveats from the paper: Because only two donors were included in the study, the extent to which the findings can be generalized is limited. Computational filtering was required because FACS-sorted repertoires could contain abundant contaminating clonotypes from the bulk population. A small fraction of clonotypes showed up in both the CD4 and CD8 compartments, probably as a result of convergent recombination. Most clones expanded after primary vaccination (approximately 97% of CD4 and approximately 86% of CD8) were re-detected after the booster, suggesting that broad memory maintenance occurred. Compared with the primary T-cell response, the secondary T-cell response was faster but weaker, reaching its peak on day 5 rather than on day 15.

This clonotype occurred a few times. Its antigen remains unidentified. No base-level quality is on record; no much larger clone is a single base apart. This specimen's treatment or condition label, interpreted: live attenuated yellow fever vaccine strain. At each blood-draw timepoint, two biological replicates of bulk PBMCs were obtained. PBMCs were isolated from peripheral blood using a standard Ficoll-Paque protocol. TriZol was used to extract RNA from bulk PBMCs, from CD4 and CD8 fractions, and from dextramer-positive and dextramer-negative fractions. The CDR3 holds 14 amino acids from the cysteine to the phenylalanine. Just CDR3 DNA is preserved here, 42 bases in frame from base 1. V is shortened by 1 base, J by 3 bases, and the region joining them spans 7 bases. As encoded in the germline V gene, CDR1 is SQVTM while CDR2 is ANQGSEA. TCR cDNA was synthesized by 5'RACE template switching, through which a universal primer site and unique molecular identifiers were introduced. Priming of cDNA synthesis was performed from both the TCR alpha and TCR beta constant segments. Libraries were amplified in two PCR steps, with sample barcodes and sequencing adapters added in the second step. Libraries were sequenced on Illumina HiSeq 2500 (2x100 bp) or NovaSeq (2x150 bp). In the authors' own workflow: Reads were demultiplexed and collapsed into UMI consensus sequences with MIGEC, and V(D)J alignment was performed with MiXCR. Vaccine-responding clonotypes were defined with edgeR using replicate PBMC samples, requiring FDR below 0.01 and a log2 fold change above 5 up to day 15. Each bulk clonotype was labeled CD4 or CD8 based on which sequenced repertoire, CD4 or CD8, contained the clonotype at higher abundance. TCRdb trimmed the raw reads at Q25, called clones with MiXCR and kept productive beta chains. CDR3 protein sequences are deduplicated, and each keeps its most common genes and DNA. These V and J calls are TCRdb output, not the study's own analysis. The sample data list about 500,000 distinct CDR3 sequences, and less than 20% of these were observed just once. The ten largest clones take up 15% to 20% of the sample.

This sample comprised PBMCs, obtained 5 to 6 days after the first yellow fever vaccination. The chain is encoded by TRBV29-1 joined to TRBJ2-6, with the D segment identity uncertain. The TCR originated in a man between 18 and 35 years old who received the YFV17D yellow fever vaccine. The nucleotides are TGCAGCGTTGAAGGGGCGGATGGGGCCAACGTCCTGACTTTC. Its protein is CSVEGADGANVLTF.